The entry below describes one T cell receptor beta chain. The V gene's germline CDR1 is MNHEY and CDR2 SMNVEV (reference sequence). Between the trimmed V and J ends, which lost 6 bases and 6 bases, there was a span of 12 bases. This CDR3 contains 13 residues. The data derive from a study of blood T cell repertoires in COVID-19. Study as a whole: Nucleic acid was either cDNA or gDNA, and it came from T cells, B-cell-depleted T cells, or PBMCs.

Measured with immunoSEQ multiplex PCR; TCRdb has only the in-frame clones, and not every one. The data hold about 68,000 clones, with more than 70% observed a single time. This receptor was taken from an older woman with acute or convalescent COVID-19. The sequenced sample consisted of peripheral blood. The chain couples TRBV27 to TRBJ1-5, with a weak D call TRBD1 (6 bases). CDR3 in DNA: TGTGCCAGCAGCCACAGGGCCGGTCAGCCCCAGCATTTT. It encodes CASSHRAGQPQHF.